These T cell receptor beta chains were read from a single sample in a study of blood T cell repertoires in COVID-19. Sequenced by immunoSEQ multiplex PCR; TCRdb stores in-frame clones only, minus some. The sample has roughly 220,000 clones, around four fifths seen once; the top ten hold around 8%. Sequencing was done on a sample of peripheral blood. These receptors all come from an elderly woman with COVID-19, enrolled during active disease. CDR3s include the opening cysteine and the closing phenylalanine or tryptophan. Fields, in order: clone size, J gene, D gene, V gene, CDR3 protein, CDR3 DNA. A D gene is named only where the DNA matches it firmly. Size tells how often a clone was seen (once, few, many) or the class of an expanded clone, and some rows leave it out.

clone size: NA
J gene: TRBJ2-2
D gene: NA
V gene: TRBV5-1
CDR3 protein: CASSLSLAVNTGELFF
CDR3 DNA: TGCGCCAGCAGCTTATCCCTAGCCGTGAACACCGGGGAGCTGTTTTTT

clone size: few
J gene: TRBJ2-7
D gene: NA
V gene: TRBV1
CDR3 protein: CTSSQELDRVNYEQYF
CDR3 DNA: TGCACCAGCAGCCAAGAATTGGACAGGGTTAATTACGAGCAGTACTTC

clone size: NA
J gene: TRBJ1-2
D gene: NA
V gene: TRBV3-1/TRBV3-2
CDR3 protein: CASSHLDLKGVGYTF
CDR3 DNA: TGTGCCAGCAGCCACCTGGACCTCAAGGGGGTTGGCTACACCTTC

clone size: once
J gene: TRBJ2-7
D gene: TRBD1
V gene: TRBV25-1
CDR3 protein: CATRDRGSYEQYF
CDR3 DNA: TGTGCCACCCGGGACAGGGGAAGCTACGAGCAGTACTTC

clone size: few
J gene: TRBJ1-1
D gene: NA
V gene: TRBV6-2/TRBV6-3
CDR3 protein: CASSYVAEAFF
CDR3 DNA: TGTGCCAGCAGTTACGTCGCTGAAGCTTTCTTT

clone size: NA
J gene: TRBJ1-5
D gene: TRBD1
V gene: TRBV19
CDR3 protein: CASSVDRGPQHF
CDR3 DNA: TGTGCCAGTAGTGTGGACAGGGGGCCCCAGCATTTT

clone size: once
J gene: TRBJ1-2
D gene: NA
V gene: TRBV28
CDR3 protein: CASSSTASYGYTF
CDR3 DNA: TGTGCCAGCAGCTCGACAGCTAGTTATGGCTACACCTTC

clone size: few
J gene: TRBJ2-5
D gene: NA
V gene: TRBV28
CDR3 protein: CASRNSGGGETQYF
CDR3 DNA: TGTGCCAGCAGGAATAGCGGAGGCGGGGAGACCCAGTACTTC

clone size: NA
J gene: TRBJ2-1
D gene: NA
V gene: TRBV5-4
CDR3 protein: CASSPSPGSYNEQFF
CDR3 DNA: TGTGCCAGCAGTCCCTCGCCAGGCTCCTACAATGAGCAGTTCTTC

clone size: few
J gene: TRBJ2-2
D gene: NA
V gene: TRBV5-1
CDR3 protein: CASNQDSASPGELFF
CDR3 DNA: TGCGCCAGCAATCAGGACAGTGCAAGTCCCGGGGAGCTGTTTTTT

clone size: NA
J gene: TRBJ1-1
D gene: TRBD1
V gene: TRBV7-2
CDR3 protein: CASSSDRGQTEAFF
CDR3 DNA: TGTGCCAGCAGCTCCGACAGGGGGCAAACTGAAGCTTTCTTT

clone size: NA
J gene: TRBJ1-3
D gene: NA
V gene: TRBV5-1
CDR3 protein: CASSYGVSGNTIYF
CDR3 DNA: TGCGCCAGCAGCTACGGGGTCTCTGGAAACACCATATATTTT

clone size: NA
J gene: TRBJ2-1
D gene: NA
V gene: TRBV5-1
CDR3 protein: CASSTESAVDEQFF
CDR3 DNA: TGCGCCAGCAGCACGGAGTCAGCTGTGGATGAGCAGTTCTTC

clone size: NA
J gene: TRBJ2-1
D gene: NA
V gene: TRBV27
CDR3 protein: CASSSTPGARSNEQFF
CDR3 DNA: TGTGCCAGCAGTTCCACTCCGGGAGCTCGGTCCAATGAGCAGTTCTTC

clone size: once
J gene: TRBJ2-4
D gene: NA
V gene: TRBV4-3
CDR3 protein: CASSQDGDRGIQYF
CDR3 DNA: TGCGCCAGCAGCCAAGACGGCGATCGGGGCATTCAGTACTTC

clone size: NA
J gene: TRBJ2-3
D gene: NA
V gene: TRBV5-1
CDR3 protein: CASSLQTGRGTDTQYF
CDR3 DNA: TGCGCCAGCAGCTTGCAGACAGGTCGGGGCACAGATACGCAGTATTTT

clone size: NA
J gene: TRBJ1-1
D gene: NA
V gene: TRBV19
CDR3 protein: CASEYSGRGGGVEAFF
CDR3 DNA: TGTGCCAGCGAATATTCGGGGCGGGGCGGGGGCGTTGAAGCTTTCTTT

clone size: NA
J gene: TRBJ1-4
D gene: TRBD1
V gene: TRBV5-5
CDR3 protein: CASSFGQGHNEKLFF
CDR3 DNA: TGTGCCAGCAGTTTTGGACAGGGCCATAATGAAAAACTGTTTTTT

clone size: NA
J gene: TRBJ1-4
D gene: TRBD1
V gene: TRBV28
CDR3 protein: CASSRGPGTGNEKLFF
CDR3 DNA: TGTGCCAGCAGTCGGGGGCCCGGGACAGGGAATGAAAAACTGTTTTTT

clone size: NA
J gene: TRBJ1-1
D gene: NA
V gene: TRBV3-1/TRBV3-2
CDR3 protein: CASSQGQHTEAFF
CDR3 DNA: TGTGCCAGCAGCCAGGGACAACACACTGAAGCTTTCTTT

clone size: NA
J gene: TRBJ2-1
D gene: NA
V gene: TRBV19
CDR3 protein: CASSETGKWNEQFF
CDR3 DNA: TGTGCCAGTAGCGAAACAGGGAAGTGGAATGAGCAGTTCTTC

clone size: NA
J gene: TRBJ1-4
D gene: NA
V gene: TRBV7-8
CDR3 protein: CASSSEERATNEKLFF
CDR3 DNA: TGTGCCAGCAGCTCGGAAGAGCGTGCAACTAATGAAAAACTGTTTTTT

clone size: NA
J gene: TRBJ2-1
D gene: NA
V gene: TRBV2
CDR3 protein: CASSPPGLEQFF
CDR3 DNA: TGTGCCAGCAGTCCGCCGGGACTTGAGCAGTTCTTC

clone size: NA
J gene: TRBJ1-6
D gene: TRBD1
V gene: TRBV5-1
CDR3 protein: CASSPGQGGSPLHF
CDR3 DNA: TGCGCCAGCAGCCCGGGACAGGGAGGGTCACCCCTCCACTTT

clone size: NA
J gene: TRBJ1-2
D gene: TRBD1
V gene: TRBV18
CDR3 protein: CASSPGTEGYGYTF
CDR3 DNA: TGTGCCAGCTCACCCGGGACAGAGGGCTATGGCTACACCTTC

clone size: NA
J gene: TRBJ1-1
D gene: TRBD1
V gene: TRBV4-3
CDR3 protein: CASSQERDSYTEAFF
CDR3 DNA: TGCGCCAGCAGCCAAGAAAGGGACAGTTACACTGAAGCTTTCTTT

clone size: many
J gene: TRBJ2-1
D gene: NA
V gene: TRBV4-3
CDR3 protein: CASSQDLGGLTYNEQFF
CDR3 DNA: TGCGCCAGCAGCCAAGATCTAGGCGGACTGACCTACAATGAGCAGTTCTTC

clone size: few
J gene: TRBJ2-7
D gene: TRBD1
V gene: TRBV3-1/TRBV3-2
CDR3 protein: CASRAGTGSYEQYF
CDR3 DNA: TGTGCCAGCAGAGCCGGGACAGGGTCCTACGAGCAGTACTTC

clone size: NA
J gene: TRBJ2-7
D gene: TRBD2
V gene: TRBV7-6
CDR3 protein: CASSTGTSRSYEQYF
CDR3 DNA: TGTGCCAGCAGTACCGGGACTAGCAGGTCCTACGAGCAGTACTTC

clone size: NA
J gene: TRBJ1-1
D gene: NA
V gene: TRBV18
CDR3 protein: CASSITLGGDTEAFF
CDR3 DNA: TGTGCCAGCTCAATAACTTTGGGCGGGGACACTGAAGCTTTCTTT

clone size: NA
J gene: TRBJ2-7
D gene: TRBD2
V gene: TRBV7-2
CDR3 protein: CASSSQGTTLTYEQYF
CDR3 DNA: TGTGCCAGCAGCTCCCAAGGGACTACTCTGACCTACGAGCAGTACTTC

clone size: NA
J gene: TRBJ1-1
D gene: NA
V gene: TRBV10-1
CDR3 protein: CASSSHRANTEAFF
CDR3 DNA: TGCGCCAGCAGTAGCCACAGAGCGAACACTGAAGCTTTCTTT